One TCR beta chain is described in this entry. Its antigen is unknown. Base qualities are not at hand, and no much larger clone is one base apart. CD8 naive samples were CD45RO-negative cells positively selected for CCR7, giving a CD45RA+CCR7+ population that excluded TemRA cells. Donors were healthy HIV-negative adults with no recently reported acute infections or vaccinations. Only Caucasian adults living in Nashville, Tennessee, USA were represented among the donors. Blood was collected by leukapheresis, and PBMCs were isolated by Ficoll-Histopaque density gradient centrifugation and then cryopreserved in liquid nitrogen vapor phase. Analytical flow cytometry was used to check the purity and quantity of each magnetically sorted T cell population. Each sorted fraction had its genomic DNA isolated and then quantified by UV absorbance on a Nanodrop 2000c. This sample is part of a study of shared clonotypes between healthy human individuals (dated by TCRdb to 2018 to 2021). For the study in its entirety: The cohort included a few men and a couple of women between 18 and 49 years of age. Each donor's leukapheresis produced roughly between roughly 0.9 and 9 billion PBMCs. For each donor, three plates each were used for CD4 naive and CD4 memory, two plates were used for CD8 naive, and one plate was used for CD8 memory. To increase sequencing depth and limit assay-specific biases, different laboratories used diverse techniques to prepare libraries and sequence TCR repertoires. To estimate repertoire size and how much clonotypes are shared between individuals, the study performed deep sequencing of blood TCR repertoires from 4 to 6 healthy adults. General conclusions and limits of the study: Sharing across a handful of donors was observed for 5% to 6.5% of naive CD4, about 4% of naive CD8, around 2.5% of memory CD4, and roughly 0.43% of memory CD8 clonotypes. Pairwise subsampling indicated that sequencing depth was expected to affect the degree of clonotype sharing among donors. Sampling was limited to blood, and TCR repertoires in tissue likely differ from TCR repertoires in blood. The small number of donors limited the genetic and exposure-history diversity represented. Rarefaction of sorted-subset datasets indicated incomplete sequencing despite the large sequencing depth. Compared with non-shared clonotypes, clonotypes shared by all four sorted-subset donors had higher generation probabilities. Estimated clonotype richness was generally larger for naive than for memory subsets.

Using the deep immunoSEQ assay, TCR CDR3 regions were amplified from genomic DNA by multiplex PCR. Genomic DNA extracted from each cell subset was distributed evenly over all wells of several immunoSEQ 96-well plates, and each plate served as one replicate. For sorted subsets, around 200 ng genomic DNA, equal to 25,000 to 35,000 T cell genomes, was loaded into each replicate PCR. Purified libraries were measured with a Qubit 3.0 fluorometer, size-checked on a Bioanalyzer 2100, and measured again with the KAPA Library Quantification kit. A separate single-read 150-cycle Illumina NextSeq 550 flow cell was used to sequence each immunoSEQ 96-well plate. Per the authors' processing: Because only junctional sequences without quality scores were contained in the immunoSEQ output, filtering matching that applied to full-length reads could not be performed. Sequences were annotated with PyIR, a Python wrapper for IgBLAST v1.9, and V/J genes and CDR3 were assigned using IMGT germline references. Reads with weak V/J assignments (E-value above 1e-6), missing CDR3, stop codons, out-of-frame junctions, or ambiguous translated residues were removed. A V3J clonotype was defined by an identical inferred V gene, J gene, and CDR3 amino acid sequence. Percentage overlap between repertoires was computed as shared unique clonotypes divided by the size of the smaller repertoire. Three approaches were used to assess repertoire richness: RTK rarefaction, the Chao1 estimator, and Recon v2.1 estimates of unobserved clonotypes. Generation probabilities for all TCRbeta clonotypes obtained by the gDNA method from a few donors were computed using OLGA. TCRdb obtained this table from immuneACCESS and retained in-frame rearrangements with V and J assigned. These tables miss some clones; where compared with another copy, unresolved V genes account for less than half of the shortfall, and the remainder is unexplained. V, J and clone size are those of that table, while D and trimming were read from the DNA. The sample yields nearly 2 million clones; approximately 95% were counted once. Jointly, the top ten make up 1.2% of the sample.

The germline V gene (reference sequence) specifies PRHDT as CDR1 and FYEKMQ as CDR2. The CDR3 covers 15 residues, taking in both the cysteine and the phenylalanine. Only CDR3 DNA is held: 45 bases, read in frame from base 1. V gives up 1 base and J gives up 5 bases, and the segment between their germline ends measures 13 bases. The clonotype comes from a man aged 18 to 30 in good health. Specimen: naive CD8+ T cells sorted from blood. The cell subset or site label for this specimen denotes: CD45RA+CCR7+. This sequence uses TRBV13 and TRBJ2-3, and perhaps TRBD1 as D gene, on 6 matching bases. The sequenced DNA: TGTGCCAGCAGCTTAGAACAGGGAGAAAGAGATACGCAGTATTTT. It codes for CASSLEQGERDTQYF.